The 8 T cell receptor beta chains reported below all come from one sample, sequenced in a study of blood T cell repertoires in COVID-19. Clones were sequenced by immunoSEQ multiplex PCR, and TCRdb holds only the in-frame ones, with some missing. The table includes around 150,000 clones, approximately 88% detected once. The sample comprised peripheral blood. The receptors were gathered from a man aged 60 to 75 with active or convalescent COVID-19.

The chain joins TRBV18 to TRBJ2-3; 11 bases align to TRBD2. Losses at the gene ends were 3 bases for V and 3 bases for J; bases not matched to a gene: 14. The CDR3 runs 19 residues. From germline, CDR1 is KGHSH and CDR2 LQKENI. The chain's CDR3 is CASSPRPGLAAEGTDTQYF. The CDR3 nucleotides read TGTGCCAGCTCACCGCGGCCGGGACTAGCGGCTGAGGGGACAGATACGCAGTATTTT.

The chain joins TRBV6-5 to TRBJ2-7; 7 bases map to TRBD1. V shed 6 bases, J shed 3 bases, and the junction held 8 bases outside the gene matches. The CDR3 sequence is 14 residues long. From germline, CDR1 is MNHEY and CDR2 SVGAGI. For the CDR3, the DNA is TGTGCCAGCAGCCTCACGGGGACAGTCTACGAGCAGTACTTC. Amino acid sequence: CASSLTGTVYEQYF.

This clone appeared a few times. The V gene is TRBV9, the J gene TRBJ2-6, with a possible D match to TRBD2 (5 bases). V was shortened by 5 bases and J by 0 bases, with 9 bases between the two germline ends. The germline gives CDR1 SGDLS, CDR2 YYNGEE. The CDR3 is 15 amino acids. CDR3 protein: CASSAGSSGANVLTF. The CDR3 DNA reads TGTGCCAGCAGTGCGGGCTCCTCTGGGGCCAACGTCCTGACTTTC.

The V and J genes are TRBV6-2 or TRBV6-3 and TRBJ1-1; D call uncertain. CDR1 and CDR2 (germline): MNHEY, SVGEGT. Trimming removed 1 base from V and 1 base from J, with 7 bases in between. This CDR3 contains 14 residues. CDR3 protein: CASSYWAPNTEAFF. CDR3 nucleotides: TGTGCCAGCAGTTACTGGGCGCCGAACACTGAAGCTTTCTTT.

The chain links TRBV6-5 to TRBJ2-1; D possibly corresponds to TRBD1 (5 bases). The germline V and J ends were trimmed by 3 bases and 2 bases, with 8 bases remaining between them. The germline V gene has CDR1 MNHEY and CDR2 SVGAGI. The CDR3 has 14 residues. The CDR3 protein is CASSYRQTYNEQFF. The CDR3 DNA follows: TGTGCCAGCAGTTATAGACAGACCTACAATGAGCAGTTCTTC.

The V gene is TRBV6-1, the J gene TRBJ2-1, with 12 positions matching TRBD2. Trimming removed 1 base from V and 6 bases from J; junction bases left unmatched: 4. Germline V gene data show CDR1 as MNHNS and CDR2 as SASEGT. The CDR3 consists of 16 residues. The CDR3 DNA reads as TGTGCCAGCAGTGAAGGCGGACTAGCGGGGACCAATGAGCAGTTCTTC. As protein: CASSEGGLAGTNEQFF.

The chain couples TRBV5-1 to TRBJ2-1, with 16 bases identical to TRBD2. Trimming took 0 bases from V and 2 from J; bases not matched to a gene: 5. Germline V CDR1 and CDR2: SGHRS, YFSETQ. The CDR3 has 19 residues. The CDR3 sequence is CASSLAGTSGRGPYNEQFF. In DNA form, the CDR3 reads TGCGCCAGCAGCTTGGCCGGGACTAGCGGGAGGGGCCCCTACAATGAGCAGTTCTTC.

The chain couples TRBV28 to TRBJ2-3; D not certain. Per germline, CDR1 MDHEN and CDR2 SYDVKM. The CDR3 consists of 12 residues. Trimming removed 5 bases at V and 2 bases at J, with 5 bases between. CDR3 nucleotides: TGTGCCAGCAGTCGCTACACAGATACGCAGTATTTT. Its translation is CASSRYTDTQYF.